The 20 T cell receptor beta chains given below trace back to one sample, sequenced in a study of cytomegalovirus exposure and HLA in healthy donors. The repertoire was sequenced with immunoSEQ multiplex PCR; TCRdb's copy has only in-frame clones and lacks some. The table shows 100,000 to 150,000 clones, with roughly 89% occurring only once. Input material: PBMCs. Every receptor here comes from a woman between 18 and 29 years old in good health and CMV-seronegative.

This clone occurred once. The CDR3 DNA is TGTGCCAGCAGCTTAAATTGGGCGGGGGGGAAAATGAACACTGAAGCTTTCTTT. It codes for CASSLNWAGGKMNTEAFF. The chain couples TRBV11-3 to TRBJ1-1; the D gene is possibly TRBD1 (5 bases). Trimming stripped 2 bases from V and 0 bases from J, with 19 bases between. In germline, CDR1 is SGHNT, CDR2 YENEEA. This CDR3 is built from 18 residues.

The V gene is TRBV7-8, the J gene TRBJ1-5, with a possible D match to TRBD1 (5 bases). The CDR3 has 18 amino acids. Trimming left V 1 base short and J 0 bases short, with 16 bases between. Germline V gene data show CDR1 as SGHVS and CDR2 as FQNEAQ. As DNA, the CDR3 is TGTGCCAGCAGCTTAGAATCTGCAGGGCATTATAGCAATCAGCCCCAGCATTTT. Translation gives CASSLESAGHYSNQPQHF. The variable domain in full, with the rest retrieved from reference TRBV7-8 and TRBJ1-5, is GAGVSQSPRYKVAKRGQDVALRCDPISGHVSLFWYQQALGQGPEFLTYFQNEAQLDKSGLPSDRFFAERPEGSVSTLKIQRTQQEDSAVYLCASSLESAGHYSNQPQHFGDGTRLSIL.

The count of this clone is one. The rearrangement joins TRBV19 to TRBJ2-3, with D possibly matching TRBD2 (6 bases). V lost 9 bases and J lost 2, with 18 bases in between. Germline-derived CDR1 and CDR2 are LNHDA and SQIVND (reference sequence). CDR3 length equals 15 residues. For the CDR3, the DNA is TGTGCCAGCAAGGTTAGCGGAGCGAACACAGATACGCAGTATTTT. It yields the protein CASKVSGANTDTQYF.

The chain couples TRBV6-5 to TRBJ2-2, with 7 bases lining up with TRBD1. Germline-derived CDR1 and CDR2 are MNHEY and SVGAGI. This CDR3 spans 15 amino acids. V lost 5 bases to trimming and J lost 0 bases; unmatched junction nucleotides: 3. Written as DNA, the CDR3 is TGTGCCAGCAGTCCCGGGACAGCGAACACCGGGGAGCTGTTTTTT. As protein: CASSPGTANTGELFF.

The gene calls are TRBV11-2 and TRBJ1-2; no reliable D call. Germline CDR1 and CDR2: SGHAT and FQNNGV. This CDR3 region has 18 residues. V was shortened by 0 bases and J by 0 bases, with 17 bases between the two germline ends. CDR3 coding DNA: TGTGCCAGCAGCTTAGATTACGCCAGTTACCAAGCTAACTATGGCTACACCTTC. This sequence encodes CASSLDYASYQANYGYTF.

J is TRBJ1-2 and V is TRBV13; 10 bases line up with TRBD1. Germline CDR1 and CDR2: PRHDT and FYEKMQ (reference sequence). CDR3 length: 15 residues. The ends lost 5 bases at V and 6 bases at J; junction bases unmatched: 9. CDR3 DNA: TGTGCCAGCAGCGGGATGGGACAGGGGTTGGATGGCTACACCTTC. The encoded protein is CASSGMGQGLDGYTF.

This sequence joins TRBV7-6 and TRBJ2-2, with TRBD2 matching over 8 bases. Germline CDR1 is SGHVS and CDR2 is FNYEAQ. The CDR3 sequence is 15 residues long. The trim removed 4 bases at V and 3 bases at J, leaving 4 bases unmatched. CDR3 bases: TGTGCCAGCAGCTCCAGCGGGGGTCACACCGGGGAGCTGTTTTTT. The encoded protein is CASSSSGGHTGELFF. Filled out from reference TRBV7-6 and TRBJ2-2, the complete variable domain reads GAGVSQSPRYKVTKRGQDVALRCDPISGHVSLYWYRQALGQGPEFLTYFNYEAQQDKSGLPNDRFSAERPEGSISTLTIQRTEQRDSAMYRCASSSSGGHTGELFFGEGSRLTVL.

This clone was detected only a few times. The V call is TRBV7-9, the J call TRBJ2-7; D is possibly TRBD2 (6 bases). The CDR3 contains 13 residues. The V end lost 4 bases, the J end lost 1 base, and 8 bases lay between the germline ends. Germline lookup yields CDR1 SEHNR and CDR2 FQNEAQ (reference sequence). CDR3 residues: CASSYGSSYEQYF. As DNA, the CDR3 is TGTGCCAGCAGCTACGGGAGTTCCTACGAGCAGTACTTC.

In its sample, this clone was seen once. The chain is built from TRBV5-1 and TRBJ1-2; 9 bases line up with TRBD1. Germline V gene sequence: CDR1 SGHRS, CDR2 YFSETQ. J lost 4 bases, V lost 4 bases, and 2 bases had no gene match. The CDR3 extends over 13 amino acids. This chain's CDR3 is CASSTGQGYGYTF. In DNA, the CDR3 is TGCGCCAGCAGCACGGGACAGGGCTATGGCTACACCTTC.

This clone appeared once. V is TRBV5-1 and J is TRBJ2-2, with D perhaps TRBD1 (6 bases). Germline lookup yields CDR1 SGHRS and CDR2 YFSETQ. The germline V and J ends were trimmed by 1 base and 7 bases, with 14 bases remaining between them. The CDR3 length is 15 residues. The CDR3 nucleotides read TGCGCCAGCAGCTTGACACAGGGAGTTGGCGGGGAGCTGTTTTTT. Its translation: CASSLTQGVGGELFF.

J is TRBJ2-3 and V is TRBV5-6; 12 bases align to TRBD2. V was pared by 3 bases and J by 0 bases, with 11 bases of the junction left unmatched. Germline assignment: CDR1 SGHDT and CDR2 YYEEEE. CDR3 length: 19 amino acids. The CDR3 sequence: CASSYAPGLAGPSTDTQYF. CDR3 in DNA: TGTGCCAGCAGCTACGCACCGGGACTAGCGGGCCCTAGCACAGATACGCAGTATTTT.

This sequence joins TRBV7-8 and TRBJ2-4; TRBD2 matches at 7 bases. The CDR3 is 15 amino acids. Germline V gene lookup returns CDR1 SGHVS and CDR2 FQNEAQ. After removal of 5 bases from V and 8 bases from J, the junction contained 12 bases not matched to a gene. CDR3 sequence: CASSLRTSGGYIQYF. The CDR3 nucleotides are TGTGCCAGCAGCCTTCGGACCTCGGGGGGATACATTCAGTACTTC.

The rearrangement uses TRBV18 and TRBJ1-2; 9 bases are shared with TRBD1. V was pared by 1 base and J by 5 bases, with 5 bases of the junction left unmatched. This CDR3 is 15 amino acids long. The germline V gene encodes CDR1 KGHSH and CDR2 LQKENI. The CDR3 region is CASSPQQGAGYGYTF. CDR3 DNA: TGTGCCAGCTCACCACAACAGGGGGCCGGGTATGGCTACACCTTC.

The J gene is TRBJ2-7, the V gene TRBV27; 8 bases match TRBD2. Germline CDR1 reads MNHEY; CDR2 reads SMNVEV (reference sequence). J lost 4 bases, V lost 2 bases, and 1 base had no gene match. The CDR3 sequence is 13 residues long. The CDR3 here is CASSLRGGYEQYF. CDR3 DNA sequence: TGTGCCAGCAGTTTACGGGGGGGTTACGAGCAGTACTTC.

The CDR3 protein is CASTRGGGTDTQYF. In DNA, the CDR3 is TGTGCCAGCACCCGCGGAGGCGGCACAGATACGCAGTATTTT. The chain carries TRBV7-2 and TRBJ2-3; possibly TRBD2 for D (5 bases). The CDR3 has 14 residues. The ends were cut back, 7 bases at V and 1 base at J, with 12 bases in the middle. CDR1 is SGHTA and CDR2 is FQGNSA in the germline V gene.

This CDR3 is CASRRGASGGTRNANTGELFF. The CDR3 region has the DNA TGTGCCAGCAGGAGAGGAGCGTCGGGGGGAACCAGAAACGCGAACACCGGGGAGCTGTTTTTT. V usage is TRBV2 and J usage is TRBJ2-2; 7 nucleotides line up with TRBD2. CDR1 and CDR2 from the germline V gene are SNHLY and FYNNEI. Losses at the gene ends were 6 bases for V and 0 bases for J; bases not matched to a gene: 22. The CDR3 has 21 residues.

V is TRBV5-8 and J is TRBJ2-3; D is undetermined. This CDR3 region has 16 residues. Germline CDR1 reads SGHTS; CDR2 reads YDEGEE. Trimming removed 0 bases from V and 2 bases from J, with 13 bases in between. CDR3 sequence (DNA): TGTGCCAGCAGCTTGGCCGCACTTTTATTCACAGATACGCAGTATTTT. Protein product: CASSLAALLFTDTQYF.

The genes are TRBV18 and TRBJ2-2; TRBD1 matches 7 bases. The CDR3 has 16 residues. Trimming cost V 4 bases and J 1 base; bases outside gene matches: 6. Germline V CDR1 and CDR2: KGHSH, LQKENI. The CDR3 DNA sequence: TGTGCCAGCTCACTCAAGACAGGGTTGAACACCGGGGAGCTGTTTTTT. Its translation: CASSLKTGLNTGELFF.

This chain links TRBV7-3 with TRBJ2-2, with 8 bases identical to TRBD1. CDR3 size: 14 residues. Germline V CDR1 and CDR2: SGHTA, FQGTGA. Unmatched junction bases numbered 6, after V lost 5 bases and J lost 7 bases. In DNA, the CDR3 is TGTGCCAGCAGCCTCCAGGGGGCTGTCGGGGAGCTGTTTTTT. It encodes CASSLQGAVGELFF.

The chain employs TRBV11-3 and TRBJ2-1; D might be TRBD1 (6 bases). Germline-derived CDR1 and CDR2 are SGHNT and YENEEA. The germline V and J ends were trimmed by 8 bases and 4 bases, with 15 bases remaining between them. The CDR3 extends over 14 amino acids. CDR3 loop: CASASDSTYNEQFF. The CDR3 nucleotides read TGTGCCAGCGCGTCGGACAGCACATACAATGAGCAGTTCTTC.